Sequencing of this T cell receptor beta chain was carried out in a study of shared clonotypes between healthy human individuals. Profiled with immunoSEQ multiplex PCR; TCRdb holds only in-frame clones, not every one. The table has about a million clones, more than 60% seen once. With 4 bases removed from V and 4 bases from J, the gap between germline ends came to 15 bases. Germline CDR1 reads SGHNT; CDR2 reads YYREEE (reference sequence). The CDR3 loop spans 15 amino acids. The chain employs TRBV5-4 and TRBJ1-3, with a tentative D call TRBD1 (6 bases). The specimen was memory CD4+ T cells sorted from blood. The subset was: CD45RA-negative fraction. The sequence was collected from a young man in good health. The CDR3 DNA reads TGTGCCAGCAGCCCGGGTGGGGGCGCAGGAAACACCATATATTTT. Its protein product is CASSPGGGAGNTIYF.